The 30 T cell receptor beta chains below all came from one sample that was sequenced in a study of T cells after yellow fever vaccination. TCRdb re-analysed the 5' RACE reads in MiXCR, keeping a single row per CDR3 protein. Counted here are tens of thousands of distinct CDR3 sequences, 7.3% occurring once; the ten biggest clones make up around 28%. Source: CD8+ T cells sorted from PBMCs, taken less than 11 days after the first yellow fever vaccination. The receptors shown here come from a man aged 18 to 29 who received the YFV17D yellow fever vaccine.

The chain links TRBV6-1 to TRBJ1-4, with 7 nucleotides matching TRBD1. CDR1 MNHNS and CDR2 SASEGT come from the germline V gene. Trimming took 4 bases from V and 5 from J; bases not matched to a gene: 4. This CDR3 has 14 residues. CDR3 DNA: TGTGCCAGCAGTGGCCGGGACAGCAATGAAAAACTGTTTTTT. Encoded protein: CASSGRDSNEKLFF.

The rearrangement uses TRBV6-5 and TRBJ2-5, with 8 bases identical to TRBD2. Germline V lookup: CDR1 MNHEY, CDR2 SVGAGI. J lost 1 base, V lost 0 bases, and 7 bases had no gene match. CDR3 size: 17 residues. CDR3 amino acids: CASSYSVAGLFQETQYF. The CDR3 DNA sequence: TGTGCCAGCAGTTACTCGGTAGCGGGGCTGTTCCAAGAGACCCAGTACTTC.

There are a few counts of this clonotype. This CDR3 is CASSRRGTGDTQYF. The CDR3 nucleotides are TGTGCCAGCAGCAGACGGGGGACCGGAGATACGCAGTATTTT. V gene TRBV9 combines with J gene TRBJ2-3; possible D gene TRBD2, 6 bases. The ends were cut back, 4 bases at V and 5 bases at J, with 14 bases in the middle. Germline CDR1 reads SGDLS; CDR2 reads YYNGEE. This CDR3 comprises 14 residues.

This clonotype was counted only a few times. V is TRBV6-1 and J is TRBJ1-1; D is unresolved. The CDR3 runs to 14 residues. Looked up from germline, CDR1 is MNHNS and CDR2 is SASEGT. Trimming cost V 10 bases and J 1 base, with 16 bases left between them. CDR3 loop: CATLMWVGNTEAFF. CDR3 nucleotide sequence: TGTGCCACCCTGATGTGGGTTGGGAACACTGAAGCTTTCTTT.

This clonotype was recorded many times. This chain joins TRBV6-1 and TRBJ2-5, with 8 bases that match TRBD2. Per germline, CDR1 MNHNS and CDR2 SASEGT. With V trimmed by 5 bases and J by 4 bases, 6 bases remained unmatched. The CDR3 covers 14 residues. The CDR3 coding sequence is TGTGCCAGCAGTCCGGGGGGGCTTCGAGAGACCCAGTACTTC. Amino acid sequence: CASSPGGLRETQYF.

This clonotype appeared many times. The genes are TRBV7-2 and TRBJ2-7, with 9 nucleotides matching TRBD1. Trimming at V came to 4 bases and at J to 7 bases, leaving 5 bases not matched to a gene. The germline gives CDR1 SGHTA, CDR2 FQGNSA. The CDR3 runs to 13 residues. This CDR3 is CASSSGTGWEQYF. As DNA, the CDR3 is TGTGCCAGCAGCTCTGGGACAGGGTGGGAGCAGTACTTC.

J is TRBJ1-6 and V is TRBV7-9; unclear D gene. The length of the CDR3 is 12 residues. V was trimmed by 7 bases and J by 10 bases, leaving 11 bases between them. The germline V gene encodes CDR1 SEHNR and CDR2 FQNEAQ (reference sequence). CDR3 in DNA: TGTGCCAGCACCCCGGGCCTCTCACCCCTCCACTTT. Translation gives CASTPGLSPLHF. The whole variable domain, filled in from reference TRBV7-9 and TRBJ1-6, reads DTGVSQNPRHKITKRGQNVTFRCDPISEHNRLYWYRQTLGQGPEFLTYFQNEAQLEKSRLLSDRFSAERPKGSFSTLEIQRTEQGDSAMYLCASTPGLSPLHFGNGTRLTVT.

This clonotype was detected ten times or more. The chain employs TRBV4-3 and TRBJ2-5; D call uncertain. The CDR3 contains 15 residues. V was pared by 0 bases and J by 6 bases, with 14 bases between. Germline lookup yields CDR1 LGHNA and CDR2 YSLEER. As DNA, the CDR3 is TGCGCCAGCAGCCAAGACCTGGGCTTGGGGAAGACCCAGTACTTC. Translating it yields CASSQDLGLGKTQYF.

The rearrangement links TRBV4-3 to TRBJ2-6; D perhaps matches TRBD1 (6 bases). Trimming stripped 0 bases from V and 0 bases from J, with 15 bases between. The CDR3 contains 19 residues. The germline CDR1 and CDR2 sequences are LGHNA and YSLEER. CDR3 in amino acids: CASSQEVAGALSGANVLTF. The CDR3 DNA is TGCGCCAGCAGCCAAGAAGTGGCAGGGGCTCTCTCTGGGGCCAACGTCCTGACTTTC.

This clonotype has ten or more counts. This chain uses TRBV12-3 or TRBV12-4 with TRBJ2-3; D is possibly TRBD1 (6 bases). The CDR3 spans 15 residues. Trimming left V 5 bases short and J 7 bases short, with 19 bases between. The CDR3 bases are TGTGCCAGCAGTGACCCGGGACATCGGTCTTATACGCAGTATTTT. It yields the protein CASSDPGHRSYTQYF.

This clonotype was detected a few times. The chain recombines TRBV12-3 or TRBV12-4 with TRBJ2-2; D is undetermined. The CDR3 has 14 residues. V was clipped by 0 bases and J by 2 bases, with 4 bases between them. CDR3: CASSLAENTGELFF. The CDR3 DNA is TGTGCCAGCAGTTTAGCAGAAAACACCGGGGAGCTGTTTTTT.

The CDR3 sequence: CASSLVPGKGNEQFF. The DNA of the CDR3 is TGTGCCAGCAGCTTAGTGCCGGGGAAGGGTAATGAGCAGTTCTTC. This chain uses TRBV7-9 with TRBJ2-1; maybe TRBD2 (5 bases). Germline loops: CDR1 SEHNR, CDR2 FQNEAQ (reference sequence). The CDR3 sequence is 15 residues long. Deletions cut 1 base from V and 7 bases from J, with 14 bases between.

The rearrangement links TRBV5-3 to TRBJ2-2; D unclear. TRBV5-3 is flagged as an ORF with uncertain function. CDR3 length: 10 amino acids. The chain's CDR3 is CVPSTGELFF. The CDR3 DNA reads TGTGTACCGAGCACCGGGGAGCTGTTTTTT.

The chain has TRBV5-4 and TRBJ1-1; perhaps TRBD1 as D (5 bases). The CDR3 is 13 residues long. Trimming cost V 2 bases and J 7 bases, with 12 bases left between them. Germline V CDR1 and CDR2: SGHNT, YYREEE (reference sequence). In DNA, the CDR3 is TGTGCCAGCAGCTTTATAGGGACTGGTGAAGCTTTCTTT. Protein product: CASSFIGTGEAFF.

This clonotype was counted ten times or more. The rearrangement links TRBV7-9 to TRBJ2-5; D possibly corresponds to TRBD1 (6 bases). The V gene's germline CDR1 is SEHNR and CDR2 FQNEAQ (reference sequence). Trimming removed 1 base from V and 4 bases from J, with 10 bases in between. CDR3 length equals 14 residues. Here the CDR3 DNA reads TGTGCCAGCAGCTTAGTCCGAGGGGGAGAGACCCAGTACTTC. Protein: CASSLVRGGETQYF.

The chain couples TRBV9 to TRBJ1-2; D is possibly TRBD1 (5 bases). There are 16 residues in the CDR3. Between the trimmed V and J ends, which lost 4 bases and 4 bases, there was a span of 20 bases. Germline V gene data show CDR1 as SGDLS and CDR2 as YYNGEE. CDR3 DNA: TGTGCCAGCAGCACTCTTGTAAGGGGTACGGCCTATGGCTACACCTTC. Translating it yields CASSTLVRGTAYGYTF.

The chain uses TRBV19 and TRBJ2-7; 12 bases fit TRBD1. CDR1 and CDR2 (germline): LNHDA, SQIVND (reference sequence). The CDR3 is 14 residues long. J gave up 4 bases and V 5 bases, and 3 bases lay outside the gene matches. CDR3 bases: TGTGCCAGTAGTGGGACAGGGGGCAAATACGAGCAGTACTTC. Its translation is CASSGTGGKYEQYF.

This clonotype showed up just a few times. The rearrangement joins TRBV20-1 to TRBJ2-7, with TRBD2 matching 9 bases. Unmatched junction bases numbered 11, after V lost 0 bases and J lost 2 bases. CDR3 size: 17 residues. Germline loops: CDR1 DFQATT, CDR2 SNEGSKA (reference sequence). CDR3 nucleotide sequence: TGCAGTGCTAGAGATCAGGGGGTAGCGGGGGCCGCCTACGAGCAGTACTTC. It yields the protein CSARDQGVAGAAYEQYF.

This clonotype was detected ten times or more. CDR3 residues: CASSHAASYEQYF. The CDR3 coding sequence is TGTGCCAGCAGTCACGCCGCATCCTACGAGCAGTACTTC. This chain joins TRBV7-8 and TRBJ2-7; D is unresolved. Germline CDR1 and CDR2: SGHVS and FQNEAQ. The length of the CDR3 is 13 residues. With 6 bases removed from V and 1 base from J, the gap between germline ends came to 10 bases.

This clonotype was found a few times. The gene calls are TRBV4-2 and TRBJ2-2, with 9 bases that match TRBD1. This CDR3 contains 15 residues. The V gene end was trimmed by 2 bases and the J gene end by 5 bases; junction bases not matched to a gene: 3. Germline V gene lookup returns CDR1 LGHNA and CDR2 YNFKEQ. Here the CDR3 reads CASSQRTGVTGELFF. In DNA, the CDR3 is TGTGCCAGCAGCCAAAGGACAGGGGTAACCGGGGAGCTGTTTTTT.

This clonotype was seen at least ten times. This sequence joins TRBV9 and TRBJ2-7, with a possible D match to TRBD1 (6 bases). This CDR3 is 14 amino acids long. V dropped 4 bases and J dropped 2 bases, with 13 bases sitting between them. Germline CDR1 is SGDLS and CDR2 is YYNGEE. CDR3 loop: CASSLTGSPYEQYF. In nucleotides, the CDR3 is TGTGCCAGCAGCCTTACAGGGAGCCCCTACGAGCAGTACTTC.

There are many counts of this clonotype. The V and J genes are TRBV28 and TRBJ2-7; possibly TRBD1 for D (7 bases). V was trimmed by 3 bases and J by 6 bases, leaving 18 bases between them. This CDR3 has 15 amino acids. Germline V gives CDR1 MDHEN, CDR2 SYDVKM. In nucleotides, the CDR3 is TGTGCCAGCAGTTTTCGTCTCGGAGGGGGCAGCGAGCAGTACTTC. As protein: CASSFRLGGGSEQYF.

Many counts were recorded for this clonotype. The chain is built from TRBV12-3 or TRBV12-4 and TRBJ2-7; D is unresolved. The CDR3 runs 14 residues. Trimming stripped 1 base from V and 6 bases from J, with 13 bases between. CDR3: CASSLVGYNGEQYF. As DNA, the CDR3 is TGTGCCAGCAGTTTAGTTGGTTACAACGGCGAGCAGTACTTC.

The genes are TRBV7-8 and TRBJ1-3, with 7 bases matching TRBD1. The CDR3 has 16 residues. Germline V gives CDR1 SGHVS, CDR2 FQNEAQ. V lost 5 bases and J lost 4; bases outside the gene matches: 11. The CDR3 coding sequence is TGTGCCAGCAGCCCGGACCGACAGGGTCCCGGAAACACCATATATTTT. Translated, it gives CASSPDRQGPGNTIYF.

The genes are TRBV5-1 and TRBJ2-2; D may be TRBD1 (6 bases). CDR3 length: 15 residues. The V end was cut by 5 bases, the J end by 5 bases, with 16 bases between. Germline loops: CDR1 SGHRS, CDR2 YFSETQ. DNA for the CDR3: TGCGCCAGCAGGGAATACAGGGTCGGAACCGGGGAGCTGTTTTTT. The encoded protein is CASREYRVGTGELFF.

This clonotype was seen repeatedly, ten times or more. J is TRBJ2-1 and V is TRBV5-1; a possible D gene is TRBD1 (6 bases). This CDR3 comprises 14 residues. V dropped 2 bases and J dropped 5 bases, with 11 bases sitting between them. The germline V gene encodes CDR1 SGHRS and CDR2 YFSETQ. This CDR3 reads CASSFHRDDNEQFF. DNA of the CDR3: TGCGCCAGCAGCTTTCACAGGGATGACAATGAGCAGTTCTTC.

This clonotype was picked up a small number of times. The chain couples TRBV4-2 to TRBJ1-2; D is unclear. The CDR3 runs to 14 residues. CDR1 is LGHNA, CDR2 YNFKEQ, per germline. The V end lost 7 bases, the J end lost 3 bases, and 15 bases lay between the germline ends. DNA of the CDR3: TGTGCCAGCACCGTCCTAGCCGGCGACTATGGCTACACCTTC. It yields the protein CASTVLAGDYGYTF.

This clonotype has a count of ten or more. The gene calls are TRBV5-5 and TRBJ2-7; either TRBD1 or TRBD2 may fit D (5 bases each). V lost 4 bases and J lost 5, with 16 bases in between. The CDR3 sequence is 14 residues long. Germline CDR1 and CDR2: SGHKS and YYEKEE (reference sequence). The chain's CDR3 is CASSRGEGIDEQYF. CDR3 in DNA: TGTGCCAGCAGCCGGGGTGAGGGGATCGACGAGCAGTACTTC.

This chain joins TRBV20-1 and TRBJ2-7; D gene unclear. CDR1 and CDR2 (germline): DFQATT, SNEGSKA (reference sequence). The CDR3 length is 14 residues. V dropped 5 bases and J dropped 1 base, with 15 bases sitting between them. CDR3 DNA: TGCAGTGCTTTACCCGACTCCTCTTCCTACGAGCAGTACTTC. This codes for CSALPDSSSYEQYF.

The rearrangement links TRBV6-5 to TRBJ2-3, with a tentative D call TRBD1 (5 bases). Trimming stripped 0 bases from V and 5 bases from J, with 12 bases between. The CDR3 consists of 15 residues. The V gene's germline CDR1 is MNHEY and CDR2 SVGAGI. The CDR3 is CASSYSLTGRDTQYF. The CDR3 DNA is TGTGCCAGCAGTTACTCGCTAACAGGCCGAGATACGCAGTATTTT.